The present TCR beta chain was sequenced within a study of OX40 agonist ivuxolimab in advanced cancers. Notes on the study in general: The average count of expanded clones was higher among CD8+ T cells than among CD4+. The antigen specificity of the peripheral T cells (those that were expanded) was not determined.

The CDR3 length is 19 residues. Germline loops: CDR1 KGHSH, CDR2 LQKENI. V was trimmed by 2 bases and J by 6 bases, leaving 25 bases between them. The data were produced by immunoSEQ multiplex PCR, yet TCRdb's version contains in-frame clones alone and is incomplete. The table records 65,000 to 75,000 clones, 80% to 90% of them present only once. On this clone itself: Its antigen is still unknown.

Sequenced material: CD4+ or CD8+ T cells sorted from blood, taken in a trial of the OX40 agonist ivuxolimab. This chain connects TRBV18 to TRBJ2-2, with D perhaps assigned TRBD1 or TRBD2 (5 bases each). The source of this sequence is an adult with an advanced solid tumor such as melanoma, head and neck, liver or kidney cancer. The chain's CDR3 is CASSPITLWGSVFAGELFF. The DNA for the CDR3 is TGTGCCAGCTCACCAATAACCTTATGGGGGTCTGTTTTCGCCGGGGAGCTGTTTTTT.